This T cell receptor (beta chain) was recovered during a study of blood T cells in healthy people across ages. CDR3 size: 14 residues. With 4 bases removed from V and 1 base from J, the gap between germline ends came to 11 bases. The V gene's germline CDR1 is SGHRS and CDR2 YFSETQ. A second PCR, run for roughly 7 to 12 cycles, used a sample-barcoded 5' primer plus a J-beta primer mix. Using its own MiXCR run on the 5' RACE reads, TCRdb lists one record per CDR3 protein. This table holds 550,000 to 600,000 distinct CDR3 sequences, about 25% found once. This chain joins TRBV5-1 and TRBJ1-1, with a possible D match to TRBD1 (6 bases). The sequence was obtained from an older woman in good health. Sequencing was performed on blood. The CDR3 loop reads CASSQGGTNTEAFF. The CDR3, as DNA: TGCGCCAGCAGCCAAGGGGGTACGAACACTGAAGCTTTCTTT.